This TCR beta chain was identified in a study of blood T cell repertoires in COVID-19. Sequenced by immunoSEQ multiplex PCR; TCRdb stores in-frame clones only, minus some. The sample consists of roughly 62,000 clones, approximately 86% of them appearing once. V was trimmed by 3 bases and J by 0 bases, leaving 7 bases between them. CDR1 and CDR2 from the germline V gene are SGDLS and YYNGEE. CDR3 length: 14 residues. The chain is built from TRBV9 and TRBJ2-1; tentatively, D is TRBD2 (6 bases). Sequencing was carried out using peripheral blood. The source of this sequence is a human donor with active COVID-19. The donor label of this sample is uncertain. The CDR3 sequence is CASSGGNSYNEQFF. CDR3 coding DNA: TGTGCCAGCAGCGGCGGGAACTCCTACAATGAGCAGTTCTTC.